Listed below are T cell receptor beta chains from one sample, sequenced in a study of tumor-infiltrating lymphocytes in primary liver carcinoma. TCRdb re-analysed the multiplex PCR reads in MiXCR, keeping a single row per CDR3 protein. The sample includes fewer than 400,000 distinct CDR3 sequences, almost 60% of them seen just once. Sequenced sample: peripheral blood. The receptors stem from a woman aged 25 to 45 with primary liver carcinoma and hepatitis B virus infection. The CDR3 runs from the conserved cysteine through the conserved F or W. Each record gives: J gene, CDR3 length, V gene, D gene, clone size, CDR3 protein, CDR3 DNA. A D gene is named only where the DNA matches it firmly. Clone size is not always given. Where it is, it says once, few, many or a class for expanded clones.

TRBJ2-2 | 16 | TRBV6-2/TRBV6-3 | - | - | CASSYSYDQTTGDFVF | TGTGCCAGCAGTTACTCATACGATCAGACCACCGGGGATTTTGTTTTT
TRBJ1-1 | 15 | TRBV7-9 | TRBD1 | - | CASSSRQGLDTEAFF | TGTGCCAGCAGCTCACGACAGGGGTTGGACACTGAAGCTTTCTTT
TRBJ1-1 | 15 | TRBV28 | - | - | CASSSPQWMNTEAFF | TGTGCCAGCAGTTCACCACAGTGGATGAACACTGAAGCTTTCTTT
TRBJ2-7 | 14 | TRBV28 | - | few | CASLTTEGGYEQYF | TGTGCCAGCCTGACTACAGAGGGGGGCTACGAGCAGTACTTC
TRBJ1-6 | 18 | TRBV6-5 | - | many | CASRGRGGPASYNSPLHF | TGTGCCAGCAGGGGAAGGGGGGGCCCCGCCTCCTATAATTCACCCCTCCACTTT
TRBJ2-7 | 14 | TRBV11-2 | - | many | CASSSKGANYEQYF | TGTGCCAGCAGCTCTAAAGGCGCGAACTACGAGCAGTACTTC
TRBJ2-1 | 13 | TRBV12-5 | - | few | CASGRQEDNEQFF | TGTGCTAGTGGGCGCCAGGAGGACAATGAGCAGTTCTTC
TRBJ1-1 | 14 | TRBV6-5 | TRBD1 | - | CASSYRQGVGEAFF | TGTGCCAGCAGTTACCGACAGGGGGTGGGTGAAGCTTTCTTT
TRBJ2-3 | 16 | TRBV6-5 | - | few | CASRAFIGRGTDTQYF | TGTGCCAGCAGGGCCTTTATCGGGCGAGGCACAGATACGCAGTATTTT
TRBJ1-2 | 14 | TRBV6-2/TRBV6-3 | - | - | CASSYPPKGYGYTF | TGTGCCAGCAGTTACCCGCCCAAAGGCTATGGCTACACCTTC
TRBJ2-1 | 12 | TRBV20-1 | - | - | CSAPFEGSIQFF | TGCAGTGCTCCTTTCGAAGGGAGTATACAGTTCTTC
TRBJ1-5 | 13 | TRBV28 | TRBD1 | - | CASSLDRSSPQHF | TGTGCCAGCAGTTTGGACAGGTCCTCACCCCAGCATTTT
TRBJ2-7 | 14 | TRBV7-8 | - | - | CASSLSSGSYEQYF | TGTGCCAGCAGCTTATCGAGCGGCTCCTACGAGCAGTACTTC
TRBJ1-6 | 12 | TRBV7-9 | - | - | CASSLDKSPLHF | TGTGCCAGCAGCTTGGATAAATCACCCCTCCACTTT
TRBJ2-1 | 14 | TRBV10-3 | TRBD2 | - | CAIRQGSGSSEQFF | TGTGCCATCAGGCAGGGCAGCGGGAGTAGCGAGCAGTTCTTC
TRBJ1-2 | 17 | TRBV5-8 | - | few | CASSLGTVRGASYGYTF | TGTGCCAGCAGCTTGGGGACAGTTCGCGGGGCATCCTATGGCTACACCTTC
TRBJ2-1 | 16 | TRBV11-2 | - | - | CASNSRHGSTYNEQFF | TGTGCCAGCAACTCCAGACATGGAAGCACCTACAATGAGCAGTTCTTC
TRBJ2-1 | 15 | TRBV6-5 | TRBD2 | - | CASSSLAGLAYEQFF | TGTGCCAGCAGTTCTCTAGCGGGCCTAGCCTACGAGCAGTTCTTC
TRBJ2-3 | 14 | TRBV11-2 | - | - | CAGSRAVGRDTQYF | TGTGCCGGCTCCCGGGCGGTGGGGAGAGATACGCAGTATTTT
TRBJ2-1 | 17 | TRBV6-6 | TRBD1 | - | CASSVTGWPRLYNEQFF | TGTGCCAGCAGTGTGACAGGGTGGCCTAGACTGTACAATGAGCAGTTCTTC
TRBJ2-5 | 15 | TRBV6-5 | - | many | CASSYSGLGQETQYF | TGTGCCAGCAGTTACTCGGGTCTTGGGCAAGAGACCCAGTACTTC
TRBJ2-1 | 15 | TRBV6-2/TRBV6-3 | TRBD2 | - | CASSDLLAGGHDQFF | TGTGCCAGCAGTGATCTACTAGCGGGTGGTCATGATCAGTTCTTC
TRBJ2-3 | 11 | TRBV7-9 | - | - | CASTAGLAQYF | TGTGCCAGCACCGCGGGATTAGCGCAGTATTTT
TRBJ2-3 | 14 | TRBV19 | - | - | CASSIIAGTDTQYF | TGTGCCAGTAGTATAATAGCGGGCACAGATACGCAGTATTTT
TRBJ1-2 | 14 | TRBV29-1 | TRBD1 | few | CSVALGTGLHGYTF | TGCAGCGTTGCCTTGGGGACAGGGTTGCATGGCTACACCTTC
TRBJ1-1 | 13 | TRBV15 | - | - | CATSSRKNTEAFF | TGTGCCACCAGCAGCAGGAAGAACACTGAAGCTTTCTTT
TRBJ2-3 | 13 | TRBV4-1 | TRBD1 | many | CASSGTGADTQYF | TGCGCCAGCAGCGGGACAGGGGCAGATACGCAGTATTTT
TRBJ1-2 | 14 | TRBV7-9 | - | - | CSSRSPVQDYGYTF | TGTTCCAGCCGGTCTCCGGTCCAGGATTATGGCTACACCTTC
TRBJ2-7 | 15 | TRBV11-2 | - | - | CASSTSGLEFYGQYF | TGTGCCAGCAGCACCTCCGGACTGGAATTCTACGGGCAATACTTC
TRBJ1-1 | 11 | TRBV6-5 | - | many | CASRLNTEAFF | TGTGCCAGCCGGCTGAACACTGAAGCTTTCTTT
TRBJ1-2 | 15 | TRBV6-1 | - | few | CASSDMSARLRGYTF | TGTGCCAGCAGTGATATGTCAGCTCGGTTGAGGGGCTACACCTTC
TRBJ2-7 | 14 | TRBV7-8 | - | - | CASSLVGTPYKQYF | TGTGCCAGCAGTTTAGTGGGGACCCCCTACAAGCAGTACTTC
TRBJ2-3 | 15 | TRBV5-6 | - | - | CASRRLPDSADMLYF | TGTGCCAGCAGGCGACTTCCGGATAGCGCAGATATGCTGTATTTT
TRBJ2-1 | 11 | TRBV12-3/TRBV12-4 | - | - | CACGSMNEQFF | TGTGCCTGCGGTTCCATGAATGAGCAGTTCTTC